One T cell receptor (beta chain) is described in this entry. The antigen it binds to is not known. No much larger clone is present one base from it, and per-base qualities are unavailable. In the germline V gene (reference sequence), CDR1 corresponds to LNHDA and CDR2 to SQIVND. From cysteine to phenylalanine, the CDR3 is 15 amino acids long. The kept DNA is CDR3 alone, 45 bases in frame from the first base. Ends trimmed: V by 6 bases, J by 4 bases; bases unmatched to a gene: 8. For TCR beta library preparation, 1.5 to 2 micrograms of genomic DNA were extracted from the cryopreserved PBMCs. Longitudinal blood samples from CLL patients on ibrutinib monotherapy were analyzed using high-throughput TCR beta sequencing. The patients took part in an open-label, single-center phase 2 trial of ibrutinib monotherapy. A MiSeq instrument was used for deep resolution sequencing, which targeted depths ranging from 1 in 1 million up to 1 in 200,000 T cells, with coverage averaging 10x for each clonotype. The immunoSEQ hsTCRB Kit was used to generate TCR beta libraries. Per the authors' processing: The data were analyzed with ImmunoSEQ Analyzer and ImmunoSEQ Data Assistant, and V, D and J gene assignments followed IMGT definitions. Clonality, which ranges from 0 to 1, was calculated as one minus the normalized Shannon entropy of productive rearrangement frequencies. Only overrepresented clonotypes making up at least 0.05% of the repertoire of each patient were included in the public clonotype analysis. Fewer than 15 age-matched healthy donor repertoires from immuneACCESS served as clonality controls. TCRdb stores this immuneACCESS table with in-frame sequences only. Part of the clones is absent; in the studies checked, under half of the shortfall reflects unresolved V genes, and no reason is known for the rest. That table furnishes V, J and clone size, whereas the DNA furnished D and trimming. The sample profile shows over 120,000 clones; around 84% of them were found once. The top ten clones comprise 6.5% to 8% of the sample.

The sample comes from a study of cytotoxic CD8 clonotypes in ibrutinib-treated CLL (dated by TCRdb to the early 2020s). Looking at the study overall: The cohort was composed of approximately 11 relapsed/refractory and around 15 treatment-naive patients; IGHV unmutated status was identified in about 17 patients. Responses were partial in some 24 patients and complete in 2; after median around 68 months follow-up, about 14 stayed in remission and some twelve progressed. Samples at response were collected after a median of 12 months of treatment, with a range of 6 to 36 months. Samples averaged around 280,000 productive templates and tens of thousands of productive rearrangements. Of the approximately 86 participants in the trial, 25 to 30 had longitudinal samples available. Cryopreserved peripheral blood mononuclear cells were obtained before treatment, at response, and at either sustained remission or disease progression. Every remission and progressive disease sample was obtained while ibrutinib was still being received by the patients. General study outcomes and caveats: Public clonotypes were found to be uncommon and were observed to contract or remain stable during treatment; the increase in clonality was shown to reflect expansion of private clonotypes at ibrutinib response. Baseline clonality exceeded that of age-matched healthy donors and correlated strongly with circulating CD8+ T-cell counts. Sustained-remission and progressing patients did not have matched sampling times, and lymph node repertoires were not examined. An increase in clonality was observed at ibrutinib response, with clonality remaining stable during sustained remission and falling back toward baseline at progression.

Recombination joined TRBV19 with TRBJ2-2, and TRBD1 aligns with 7 junction nucleotides. This sequence originates from a human donor with chronic lymphocytic leukemia. The sequencing used PBMCs, collected after 36 months of ibrutinib treatment. The nucleotide sequence is given as TGTGCCAGTAGCCCCACAGGGGTTCGCACCGGGGAGCTGTTTTTT. It translates as CASSPTGVRTGELFF.